This entry is about one T cell receptor beta chain. Its antigen is undetermined. Donors were drawn from the roughly 130-subject validation cohort, separate from the 666-subject first cohort. The data are from a study of cytomegalovirus exposure and HLA in healthy donors. About the study: A subsequent analysis stated that the 110 or so validation repertoires were run on the same platform as the approximately 610 first-cohort repertoires.

Some clones are missing from TCRdb's copy, which holds only in-frame ones; the method was immunoSEQ multiplex PCR. The sample holds 35,000 to 40,000 clones, 80% to 95% seen once. The study's findings and limits: A classifier reportedly called cytomegalovirus status with high sensitivity and specificity.

The V gene end was trimmed by 7 bases and the J gene end by 4 bases; junction bases not matched to a gene: 5. CDR1 is LGHNA, CDR2 YNFKEQ, per germline. CDR3 length equals 15 residues. The TCR sequence derives from a man between 18 and 29 years old in good health and CMV-seronegative. The rearrangement uses TRBV4-2 and TRBJ2-1; 12 bases fit TRBD2. Sequencing used PBMCs. The CDR3 DNA follows: TGTGCCAGCACCGTTGGACTAGCGGGGTACAATGAGCAGTTCTTC. Protein product: CASTVGLAGYNEQFF.